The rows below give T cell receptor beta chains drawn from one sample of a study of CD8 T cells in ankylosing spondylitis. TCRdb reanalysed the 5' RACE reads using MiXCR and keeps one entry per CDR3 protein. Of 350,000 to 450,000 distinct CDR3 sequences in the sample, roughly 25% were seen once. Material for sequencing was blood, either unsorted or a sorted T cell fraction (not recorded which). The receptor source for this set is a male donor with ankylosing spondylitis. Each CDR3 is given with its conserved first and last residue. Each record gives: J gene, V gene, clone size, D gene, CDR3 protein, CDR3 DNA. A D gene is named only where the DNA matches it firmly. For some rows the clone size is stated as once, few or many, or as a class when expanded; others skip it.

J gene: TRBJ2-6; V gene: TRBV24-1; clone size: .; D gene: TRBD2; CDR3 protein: CATSDGGLAGGRTGANVLTF; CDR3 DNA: TGTGCCACCAGTGATGGCGGACTAGCGGGAGGGCGAACCGGGGCCAACGTCCTGACTTTC
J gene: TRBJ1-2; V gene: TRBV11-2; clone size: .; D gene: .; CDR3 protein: CASSPGLLNYGYTF; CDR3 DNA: TGTGCCAGCAGCCCCGGACTCCTTAACTATGGCTACACCTTC
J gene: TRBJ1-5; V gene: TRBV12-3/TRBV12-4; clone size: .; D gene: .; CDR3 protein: CASSLAGRGQPQHF; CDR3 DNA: TGTGCCAGCAGTTTAGCGGGGAGGGGTCAGCCCCAGCATTTT
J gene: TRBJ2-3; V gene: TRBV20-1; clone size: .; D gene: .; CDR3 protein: CSAIRQLTSDTQYF; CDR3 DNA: TGCAGTGCTATCCGACAGTTAACGTCCGATACGCAGTATTTT
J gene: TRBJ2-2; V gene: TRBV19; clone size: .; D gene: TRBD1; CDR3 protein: CASSTLSGGGGELFF; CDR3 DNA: TGTGCCAGTAGTACCCTATCAGGGGGCGGCGGGGAGCTGTTTTTT
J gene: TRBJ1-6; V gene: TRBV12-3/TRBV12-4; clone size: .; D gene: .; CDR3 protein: CASSFQKSGSPLHF; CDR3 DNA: TGTGCCAGCAGTTTCCAGAAATCGGGTTCACCCCTCCACTTT
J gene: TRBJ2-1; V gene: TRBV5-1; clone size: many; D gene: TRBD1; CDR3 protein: CASKAGTGDYNEQFF; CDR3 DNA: TGCGCCAGCAAAGCCGGGACAGGGGACTACAATGAGCAGTTCTTC
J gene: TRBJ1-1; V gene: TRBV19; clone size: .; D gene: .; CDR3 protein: CASSIRVGDTEAFF; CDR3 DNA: TGTGCCAGTAGTATTCGTGTGGGAGACACTGAAGCTTTCTTT
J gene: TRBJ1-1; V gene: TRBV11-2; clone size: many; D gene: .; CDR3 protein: CASSFSNTEAFF; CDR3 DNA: TGTGCCAGCAGCTTCTCGAACACTGAAGCTTTCTTT
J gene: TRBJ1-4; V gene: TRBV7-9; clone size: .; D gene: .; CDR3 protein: CASTLGEQGGEKLFF; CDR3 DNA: TGTGCCAGCACCCTCGGAGAGCAGGGCGGTGAAAAACTGTTTTTT
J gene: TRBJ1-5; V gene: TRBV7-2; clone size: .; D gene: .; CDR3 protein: CASSLVSGLDQPQHF; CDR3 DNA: TGTGCCAGCAGCTTAGTTTCAGGGCTGGATCAGCCCCAGCATTTT
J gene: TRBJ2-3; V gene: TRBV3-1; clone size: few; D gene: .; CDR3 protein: CASSQDFAGYTDTQYF; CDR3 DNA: TGTGCCAGCAGCCAAGATTTTGCGGGGTACACAGATACGCAGTATTTT
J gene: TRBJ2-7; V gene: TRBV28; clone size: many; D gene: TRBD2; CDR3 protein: CASSLRLAGAYEQYF; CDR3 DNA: TGTGCCAGCAGTTTAAGACTAGCGGGGGCCTACGAGCAGTACTTC
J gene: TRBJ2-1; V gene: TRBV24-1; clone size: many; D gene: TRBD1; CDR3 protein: CATSDRTGSSYNEQFF; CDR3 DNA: TGTGCCACCAGTGATCGGACAGGGAGCTCCTACAATGAGCAGTTCTTC
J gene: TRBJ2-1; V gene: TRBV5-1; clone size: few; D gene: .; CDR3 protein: CASSLRTQTHEQFF; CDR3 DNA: TGCGCCAGCAGCTTGCGCACACAGACACACGAGCAGTTCTTC
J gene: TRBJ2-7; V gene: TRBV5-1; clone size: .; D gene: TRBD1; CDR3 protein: CASSRDRFSYEQYF; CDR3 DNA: TGCGCCAGCAGCCGGGACAGGTTCTCCTACGAGCAGTACTTC
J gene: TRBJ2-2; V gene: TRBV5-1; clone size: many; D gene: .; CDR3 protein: CASSTIPGSNTGELFF; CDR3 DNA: TGCGCCAGCAGCACCATCCCGGGGTCGAACACCGGGGAGCTGTTTTTT
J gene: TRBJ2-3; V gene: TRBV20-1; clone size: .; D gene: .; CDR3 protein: CSAGGGGSTDTQYF; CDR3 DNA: TGCAGTGCCGGAGGGGGCGGAAGCACAGATACGCAGTATTTT
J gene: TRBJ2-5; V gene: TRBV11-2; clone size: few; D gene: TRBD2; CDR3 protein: CASSLILAGGQETQYF; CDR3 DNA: TGTGCCAGCAGCTTAATCCTAGCGGGAGGGCAAGAGACCCAGTACTTC
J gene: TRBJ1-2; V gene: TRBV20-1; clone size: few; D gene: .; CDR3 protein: CSARLGGLNYGYTF; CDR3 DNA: TGCAGTGCTAGATTAGGGGGACTTAACTATGGCTACACCTTC
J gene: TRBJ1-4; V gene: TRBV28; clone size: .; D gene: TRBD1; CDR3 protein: CASSPPGQGDEKLFF; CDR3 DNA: TGTGCCAGCAGTCCGCCGGGACAGGGTGATGAAAAACTGTTTTTT
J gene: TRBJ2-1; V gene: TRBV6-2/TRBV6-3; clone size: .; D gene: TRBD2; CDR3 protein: CASSPGLVFYNEQFF; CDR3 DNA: TGTGCCAGCAGTCCCGGACTAGTTTTTTACAATGAGCAGTTCTTC
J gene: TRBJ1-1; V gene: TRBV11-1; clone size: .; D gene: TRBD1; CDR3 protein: CASTFSSPDTGGRGDTEAFF; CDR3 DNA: TGTGCCAGCACCTTTAGTTCCCCCGACACAGGGGGCAGGGGGGACACTGAAGCTTTCTTT
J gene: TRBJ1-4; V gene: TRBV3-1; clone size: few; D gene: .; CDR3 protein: CASSRWGEKLFF; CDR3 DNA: TGTGCCAGCAGCCGGTGGGGGGAAAAACTGTTTTTT
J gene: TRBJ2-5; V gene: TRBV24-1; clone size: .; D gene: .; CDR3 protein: CATSREQGQETQYF; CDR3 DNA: TGTGCCACCAGTAGGGAGCAGGGACAAGAGACCCAGTACTTC
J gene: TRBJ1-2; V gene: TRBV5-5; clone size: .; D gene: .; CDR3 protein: CASSLGDANYGYTF; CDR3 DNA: TGTGCCAGCAGTTTAGGAGATGCTAACTATGGCTACACCTTC
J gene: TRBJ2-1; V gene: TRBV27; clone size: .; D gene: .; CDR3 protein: CASHKIRGYYNEQFF; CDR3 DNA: TGTGCCAGCCATAAAATAAGGGGTTACTACAATGAGCAGTTCTTC
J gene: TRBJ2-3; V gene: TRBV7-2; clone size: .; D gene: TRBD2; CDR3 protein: CASSRSGRALTDTQYF; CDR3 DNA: TGTGCCAGCAGCCGAAGCGGGAGGGCCCTCACAGATACGCAGTATTTT
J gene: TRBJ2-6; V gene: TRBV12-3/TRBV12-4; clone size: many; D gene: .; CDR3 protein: CASSPPGHLSGANVLTF; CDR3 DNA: TGTGCCAGCAGTCCGCCGGGACACCTCTCTGGGGCCAACGTCCTGACTTTC
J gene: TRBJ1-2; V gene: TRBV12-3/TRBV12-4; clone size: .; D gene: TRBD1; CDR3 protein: CASRPGQSIYGYTF; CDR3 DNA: TGTGCCAGCAGGCCGGGACAGAGCATCTATGGCTACACCTTC
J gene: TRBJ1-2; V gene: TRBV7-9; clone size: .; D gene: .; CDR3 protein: CASSLGGGPSYGYTF; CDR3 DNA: TGTGCCAGCAGCTTAGGTGGAGGACCCAGCTATGGCTACACCTTC
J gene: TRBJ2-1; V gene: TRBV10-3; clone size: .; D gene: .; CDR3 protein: CAISGAGNNEQFF; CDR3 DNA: TGTGCCATCAGTGGGGCAGGGAACAATGAGCAGTTCTTC
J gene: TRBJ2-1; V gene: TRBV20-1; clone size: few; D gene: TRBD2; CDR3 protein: CSARARTSVNYNEQFF; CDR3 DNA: TGCAGTGCTAGAGCTCGGACTAGCGTGAACTACAATGAGCAGTTCTTC
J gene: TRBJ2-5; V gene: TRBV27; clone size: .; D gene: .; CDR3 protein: CASSYLVGETQYF; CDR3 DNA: TGTGCCAGCAGTTACCTGGTGGGAGAGACCCAGTACTTC
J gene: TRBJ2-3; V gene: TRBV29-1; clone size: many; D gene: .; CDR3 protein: CSVEDTTADTQYF; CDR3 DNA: TGCAGCGTTGAAGATACCACGGCAGATACGCAGTATTTT
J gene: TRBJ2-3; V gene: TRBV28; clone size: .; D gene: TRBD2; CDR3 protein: CASSTSGLAGGSAPTDTQYF; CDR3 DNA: TGTGCCAGCAGTACCTCGGGACTAGCGGGAGGCTCGGCCCCCACAGATACGCAGTATTTT
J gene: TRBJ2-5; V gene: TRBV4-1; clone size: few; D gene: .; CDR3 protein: CASSQDSGQQETQYF; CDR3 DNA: TGCGCCAGCAGCCAAGATTCCGGACAGCAAGAGACCCAGTACTTC
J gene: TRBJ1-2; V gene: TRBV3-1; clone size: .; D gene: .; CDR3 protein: CASSQMDNGYTF; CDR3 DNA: TGTGCCAGCAGCCAGATGGACAACGGCTACACCTTC
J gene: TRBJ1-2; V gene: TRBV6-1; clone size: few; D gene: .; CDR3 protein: CASRLGGGGYGYTF; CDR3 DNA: TGTGCCAGCAGGCTTGGAGGGGGTGGATATGGCTACACCTTC
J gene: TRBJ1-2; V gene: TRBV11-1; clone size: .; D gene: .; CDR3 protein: CASSWGPGDGYTF; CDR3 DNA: TGTGCCAGCAGCTGGGGCCCAGGGGATGGCTACACCTTC
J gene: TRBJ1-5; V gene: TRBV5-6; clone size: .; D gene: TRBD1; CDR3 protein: CASSLAGQGGTQPQHF; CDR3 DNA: TGTGCCAGCAGCTTGGCCGGACAGGGAGGTACTCAGCCCCAGCATTTT
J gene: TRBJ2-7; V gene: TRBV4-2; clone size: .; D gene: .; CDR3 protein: CASSQVTRDSYEQYF; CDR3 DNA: TGTGCCAGCAGCCAAGTCACGCGAGATTCCTACGAGCAGTACTTC